This T cell receptor beta chain stems from a study of cytomegalovirus exposure and HLA in healthy donors. Germline V gives CDR1 LNHNV, CDR2 YYDKDF (reference sequence). This CDR3 is built from 14 residues. With V trimmed by 0 bases and J by 6 bases, 3 bases remained unmatched. Findings and limits, study-wide: The listing of 160 or so TCR beta chains classed them as cytomegalovirus-associated.

Points on this clone: What it binds is not known.

The repertoire was sequenced with immunoSEQ multiplex PCR; TCRdb's copy has only in-frame clones and lacks some. Here the sample spans fewer than 250,000 clones, approximately 87% being singletons. The donors were in the roughly 120-subject validation cohort, distinct from the roughly 700-subject first cohort. This clonotype originated in a man between 18 and 29 years old in good health and CMV-seronegative. The chain recombines TRBV15 with TRBJ2-7, with 9 bases that match TRBD1. Sample: PBMCs. CDR3 residues: CATSRDNRGREQYF. CDR3 DNA: TGTGCCACCAGCAGAGATAACAGGGGGCGCGAGCAGTACTTC.